This T cell receptor beta chain was recorded in a study of cytomegalovirus exposure and HLA in healthy donors. Turning to the study itself: Clustering assigned over 70% of the approximately 400 genotyped donors to the Caucasian-associated ancestry cluster.

PCR used 60 Vbeta primers and 13 Jbeta primers. TCRdb's table, derived via immunoSEQ multiplex PCR, lists solely in-frame clones and lacks some. The repertoire includes 150,000 to 250,000 clones, 79% of them detected once, and approximately 4.7% sits in the top ten. General study results and limits: Most subjects' HLA-A and HLA-B alleles were reportedly predicted from TCR beta sequences. Previously analyzed data showed that most TCR beta V segments were productive at a frequency of about 90% or about 30%. An Asian-associated ancestry cluster reportedly showed fewer N-insertions than the approximately 620-donor mean in a later analysis.

V lost 5 bases, J lost 6 bases, and 11 bases stayed unmatched. The CDR3 is 15 amino acids. The germline CDR1 and CDR2 sequences are SEHNR and FQNEAQ (reference sequence). Concerning this clone itself: What it binds is unknown.

The clonotype was recovered from a woman aged 25 to 45 in good health and CMV-seropositive. Specimen: PBMCs. The chain carries TRBV7-9 and TRBJ2-7; 9 nucleotides line up with TRBD1. DNA of the CDR3: TGTGCCAGCAGCAAGAGGGGACAGGGAGACTCCGAGCAGTACTTC. Protein: CASSKRGQGDSEQYF.